Below, 13 T cell receptor beta chains from the same sample are listed, as sequenced in a study of T cells after yellow fever vaccination. TCRdb used MiXCR to reprocess the 5' RACE reads, holding one entry per CDR3 protein. Of about 69,000 distinct CDR3 sequences listed, about 6% are singletons. The specimen comprised CD4+ T cells sorted from PBMCs, sampled roughly 15 days after the first yellow fever vaccination. These receptors all stem from a man between 18 and 35 years old who received the YFV17D yellow fever vaccine.

This clonotype was counted at least ten times. The chain couples TRBV4-3 to TRBJ2-3; 15 positions agree with TRBD2. Losses at the gene ends were 4 bases for V and 3 bases for J; bases not matched to a gene: 2. Germline assignment: CDR1 LGHNA and CDR2 YSLEER. This CDR3 has 16 residues. The CDR3 region is CASSRGTSGGTDTQYF. CDR3 in DNA: TGCGCCAGCAGCCGAGGGACTAGCGGGGGGACAGATACGCAGTATTTT.

This clonotype was seen many times. The chain carries TRBV7-2 and TRBJ1-1; D unresolved. This CDR3 is built from 15 residues. The germline V gene has CDR1 SGHTA and CDR2 FQGNSA. The ends were cut back, 2 bases at V and 0 bases at J, with 10 bases in the middle. The CDR3 DNA reads TGTGCCAGCAGCTTAATGGTGATACTGAACACTGAAGCTTTCTTT. Translating it yields CASSLMVILNTEAFF. Filled out from reference TRBV7-2 and TRBJ1-1, the complete variable domain reads GAGVSQSPSNKVTEKGKDVELRCDPISGHTALYWYRQSLGQGLEFLIYFQGNSAPDKSGLPSDRFSAERTGGSVSTLTIQRTQQEDSAVYLCASSLMVILNTEAFFGQGTRLTVV.

This clonotype has a count of ten or more. The chain has TRBV11-2 and TRBJ2-7; 7 positions agree with TRBD1. The length of the CDR3 is 16 residues. Germline-derived CDR1 and CDR2 are SGHAT and FQNNGV. Losses at the gene ends were 4 bases for V and 7 bases for J; bases not matched to a gene: 16. The CDR3: CASSSPGEGAMGEQYF. CDR3 coding DNA: TGTGCCAGCAGCTCGCCGGGCGAGGGGGCGATGGGAGAGCAGTACTTC. Variable domain in full (rest from reference TRBV11-2 and TRBJ2-7): EAGVAQSPRYKIIEKRQSVAFWCNPISGHATLYWYQQILGQGPKLLIQFQNNGVVDDSQLPKDRFSAERLKGVDSTLKIQPAKLEDSAVYLCASSSPGEGAMGEQYFGPGTRLTVT.

There are many counts of this clonotype. The chain carries TRBV7-2 and TRBJ2-3, with D possibly matching TRBD2 (5 bases). V gave up 1 base and J gave up 0 bases, with 11 bases separating them. Per germline, CDR1 SGHTA and CDR2 FQGNSA. This CDR3 comprises 16 residues. The CDR3 loop is CASSLDRRGSTDTQYF. The DNA of the CDR3 is TGTGCCAGCAGCTTAGATAGACGGGGAAGCACAGATACGCAGTATTTT.

This clonotype has more than one count but fewer than ten. The chain is built from TRBV19 and TRBJ1-6, with 7 bases lining up with TRBD1. This CDR3 is built from 14 residues. Germline values: CDR1 LNHDA, CDR2 SQIVND (reference sequence). Germline trimming cut 10 bases from V and 10 bases from J; bases unmatched to any gene: 13. The CDR3 DNA is TGTGCCACTATGGACAGGCCGGGGAGATCACCCCTCCACTTT. It is translated as CATMDRPGRSPLHF.

As for this clonotype: A much larger clone sits a single nucleotide away, making a read error possible. The chain couples TRBV4-2 to TRBJ2-7, with unresolved D. The CDR3 is 13 residues long. Germline V CDR1 and CDR2: LGHNA, YNFKEQ. Trimming left V 4 bases short and J 5 bases short, with 12 bases between. The DNA of the CDR3 is TGTGCCAGCAGCCCCGGGCTCAGCGACGAGCAGTACGTC. This codes for CASSPGLSDEQYV.

This clonotype was detected ten times or more. J is TRBJ2-1 and V is TRBV7-3; D is ambiguous. V gave up 5 bases and J gave up 4 bases, with 9 bases separating them. The CDR3 contains 13 residues. Germline CDR1 is SGHTA and CDR2 is FQGTGA. The CDR3 DNA sequence: TGTGCCAGCAGCCAAATGGGGTACAATGAGCAGTTCTTC. Translating it yields CASSQMGYNEQFF.

Many counts were recorded for this clonotype. The rearrangement links TRBV5-1 to TRBJ1-1; D is ambiguous. The germline CDR1 and CDR2 sequences are SGHRS and YFSETQ. V was shortened by 0 bases and J by 5 bases, with 5 bases between the two germline ends. This CDR3 has 12 amino acids. The CDR3 DNA reads TGCGCCAGCAGCTTGGTTGGGACTGAAGCTTTCTTT. This translates into CASSLVGTEAFF.

In this sample, this clonotype turned up many times. CDR3 region: CASSWGQGPEQYF. In DNA, the CDR3 is TGCGCCAGCAGCTGGGGACAGGGCCCCGAGCAGTACTTC. The chain recombines TRBV5-1 with TRBJ2-7, with 9 bases that match TRBD1. In germline, CDR1 is SGHRS, CDR2 YFSETQ. This CDR3 has 13 residues. The J segment lost 6 bases and the V segment lost 3 bases, leaving 4 bases of the junction unmatched. The full variable domain, with the rest looked up from reference TRBV5-1 and TRBJ2-7, is KAGVTQTPRYLIKTRGQQVTLSCSPISGHRSVSWYQQTPGQGLQFLFEYFSETQRNKGNFPGRFSGRQFSNSRSEMNVSTLELGDSALYLCASSWGQGPEQYFGPGTRLTVT.

This clonotype has ten or more counts. This chain joins TRBV4-2 and TRBJ2-6, with no clear D. CDR3 size: 16 residues. Germline lookup yields CDR1 LGHNA and CDR2 YNFKEQ. V lost 0 bases, J lost 4 bases, and 10 bases lay in between. In nucleotides, the CDR3 is TGTGCCAGCAGCCAAGATCTTTCAAGAGGGGCCAACGTCCTGACTTTC. This gives the protein CASSQDLSRGANVLTF.

This clonotype has a count of ten or more. The chain uses TRBV11-1 and TRBJ1-1, with no clear D. Trimming cost V 4 bases and J 7 bases, with 7 bases left between them. The germline gives CDR1 SGHAT, CDR2 FQDESV (reference sequence). This CDR3 comprises 11 residues. CDR3 sequence reads: CASSWASEAFF. The CDR3, as DNA: TGTGCCAGCAGCTGGGCGAGTGAAGCTTTCTTT. The full variable domain, its missing parts supplied by reference TRBV11-1 and TRBJ1-1, is EAEVAQSPRYKITEKSQAVAFWCDPISGHATLYWYRQILGQGPELLVQFQDESVVDDSQLPKDRFSAERLKGVDSTLKIQPAELGDSAMYLCASSWASEAFFGQGTRLTVV.

Remarks on this clonotype: This may arise from a read error, as a much more abundant clone is one base away. The chain employs TRBV12-3 or TRBV12-4 and TRBJ2-2, with D maybe TRBD1 (5 bases). The CDR3 contains 12 residues. The chain's CDR3 is CARRMTDGELFF. The DNA for the CDR3 is TGTGCCCGCAGAATGACAGACGGGGAGCTGTTTTTT.

This clonotype appeared many times. The rearrangement uses TRBV11-2 and TRBJ2-7, with 8 bases identical to TRBD1. The CDR3 extends over 15 amino acids. Germline V gives CDR1 SGHAT, CDR2 FQNNGV. Germline trimming cut 3 bases from V and 4 bases from J; bases unmatched to any gene: 8. The CDR3 loop reads CASSFGITGGYEQYV. The CDR3 bases are TGTGCCAGCAGCTTTGGGATTACAGGGGGTTACGAGCAGTACGTC.